This entry concerns a single T cell receptor (beta chain). Measured with immunoSEQ multiplex PCR; TCRdb has only the in-frame clones, and not every one. The sample lists roughly 100,000 clones, around 86% seen once, with more than 30% in the top ten. The data were taken from a study of blood T cell repertoires in COVID-19. CDR3 length: 15 amino acids. Germline CDR1 reads MNHEY; CDR2 reads SMNVEV (reference sequence). Trimming took 4 bases from V and 2 from J; bases not matched to a gene: 7. V usage is TRBV27 and J usage is TRBJ2-7, with TRBD1 matching 8 bases. Sequencing input: peripheral blood. The clonotype was recovered from a man at least 80 years old with acute or convalescent COVID-19. Here the CDR3 reads CASSSPGQATYEQYF. In nucleotides, the CDR3 is TGTGCCAGCAGTTCCCCGGGACAGGCGACCTACGAGCAGTACTTC.